This TCR beta chain originates from a study of early T cells in non-severe SARS-CoV-2 infection. Background on the study: The study sequenced bulk RNA from unsorted whole blood, with chains unpaired.

The CDR3 is made up of 15 amino acids. Germline loops: CDR1 LGHNA, CDR2 YNFKEQ. The V gene lost 3 bases and the J gene lost 3 bases, with 12 bases spanning the gap. The study's findings and limits: Anti-spike CD8 responses were favored in VDJdb matching, and private and CD4 specificities were missed.

Individual cDNA molecules were tagged with unique molecular identifiers, the study reported. TCRdb passed the 5' RACE reads through MiXCR, listing each CDR3 protein once. This sample has roughly 56,000 distinct CDR3 sequences, with 10% found just once. Only a few counts were recorded for this clonotype. Antigen specificity is unknown. The V call is TRBV4-2, the J call TRBJ2-4, with D perhaps matching TRBD2 (5 bases). The sequenced sample consisted of whole blood. The receptor was derived from an adult who was a healthcare worker with PCR-confirmed SARS-CoV-2 infection or an uninfected control (not recorded which). The CDR3 region is CASSQGAEVKNIQYF. The CDR3 bases are TGTGCCAGCAGCCAGGGAGCAGAAGTCAAAAACATTCAGTACTTC.